The clone carrying this T cell receptor (beta chain) was seen repeatedly, ten times or more. Its antigen is unidentified. This specimen belongs to a study of blood T cells in healthy people across ages. Study-level points and caveats: As age increased, TCR beta diversity per million T cells fell in a roughly linear fashion.

The use of a sample-barcoded 5' primer and a J-beta primer mix characterized a second PCR of 7 to 11 cycles. TCRdb re-called the 5' RACE reads through MiXCR, storing one row per CDR3 protein. Altogether 650,000 to 1,000,000 distinct CDR3 sequences are present, 46% being singletons, with the ten largest covering over 15%. After removal of 5 bases from V and 7 bases from J, the junction contained 10 bases not matched to a gene. CDR3 size: 15 residues. The germline CDR1 and CDR2 sequences are SGHTA and FQGNSA. This chain links TRBV7-2 with TRBJ2-1; 8 nucleotides match TRBD1. The sequencing input was blood. The TCR was taken from an elderly man in good health. The CDR3 sequence is CASSPQTGTGNEQFF. The CDR3 region has the DNA TGTGCCAGCAGCCCGCAAACCGGGACAGGTAATGAGCAGTTCTTC.